This paragraph covers one T cell receptor (beta chain) sequence. No antigen is known for it. It was with 60 Vbeta and 13 Jbeta primers that the PCR ran. Assay: immunoSEQ multiplex PCR; the TCRdb copy retains only in-frame clones and omits some. The data hold about 130,000 clones, with more than 80% observed a single time. Germline CDR1 is MGHRA and CDR2 is YSYEKL. The CDR3 covers 15 residues. J gave up 1 base and V 2 bases, and 3 bases lay outside the gene matches. This sample is part of a study of cytomegalovirus exposure and HLA in healthy donors. Broader study findings: The HLA-A and HLA-B alleles of most subjects were reportedly predicted accurately from TCR beta sequences.

The J gene is TRBJ2-7, the V gene TRBV4-1; 9 bases are a match to TRBD2. The source is a man aged 25 to 40 in good health and CMV-seronegative. Sequenced input: PBMCs. As DNA, the CDR3 is TGCGCCAGCAGCCAAATAGCGGGAGTATCCTACGAGCAGTACTTC. Translated: CASSQIAGVSYEQYF.